The 24 T cell receptor beta chains reported below all come from one sample, sequenced in a study of blood T cell repertoires in COVID-19. Measured with immunoSEQ multiplex PCR; TCRdb has only the in-frame clones, and not every one. The sample yields about 90,000 clones, approximately 92% seen once. The sample taken for sequencing was peripheral blood. The source is a woman aged 55-70 years with active COVID-19.

V usage is TRBV4-1 and J usage is TRBJ2-7; TRBD1 is a possible D gene (5 bases). Trimming left V 0 bases short and J 0 bases short, with 9 bases between. The CDR3 covers 15 residues. CDR1 is MGHRA and CDR2 is YSYEKL in the germline V gene. The CDR3 sequence: CASSQDKGFSYEQYF. CDR3 DNA sequence: TGCGCCAGCAGCCAAGATAAGGGGTTCTCCTACGAGCAGTACTTC.

This chain joins TRBV7-9 and TRBJ1-5, with 9 bases matching TRBD1. The CDR3 sequence is 18 residues long. Trimming cost V 6 bases and J 0 bases; bases outside gene matches: 12. Germline CDR1 reads SEHNR; CDR2 reads FQNEAQ (reference sequence). The CDR3 protein is CASSPTGGAQYSNQPQHF. CDR3 sequence (DNA): TGTGCCAGCAGTCCTACAGGGGGCGCCCAGTATAGCAATCAGCCCCAGCATTTT. Complete variable domain (other parts from reference TRBV7-9 and TRBJ1-5): DTGVSQNPRHKITKRGQNVTFRCDPISEHNRLYWYRQTLGQGPEFLTYFQNEAQLEKSRLLSDRFSAERPKGSFSTLEIQRTEQGDSAMYLCASSPTGGAQYSNQPQHFGDGTRLSIL.

The chain couples TRBV6-4 to TRBJ2-1; 13 bases are a match to TRBD2. CDR1 and CDR2 (germline): MRHNA, SNTAGT. The CDR3 sequence is 19 residues long. The trim removed 2 bases at V and 7 bases at J, leaving 14 bases unmatched. The CDR3 loop reads CASSDHFSTSGRVWNEQFF. For the CDR3, the DNA is TGTGCCAGCAGTGACCATTTCAGCACTAGCGGGAGGGTGTGGAATGAGCAGTTCTTC.

The CDR3 is CASSLASIITDTQYF. CDR3 in DNA: TGCGCCAGCAGCTTGGCCTCTATTATAACAGATACGCAGTATTTT. The chain combines TRBV5-1 with TRBJ2-3, with no clear D. The CDR3 sequence is 15 residues long. Germline loops: CDR1 SGHRS, CDR2 YFSETQ. V lost 0 bases and J 3 bases, leaving 11 bases between the germline ends.

The V and J genes are TRBV11-3 and TRBJ2-7, with a weak D call TRBD1 (6 bases). This CDR3 comprises 16 residues. The V end was cut by 0 bases, the J end by 5 bases, with 17 bases between. Germline CDR1 reads SGHNT; CDR2 reads YENEEA. The CDR3 nucleotides are TGTGCCAGCAGCTTAGATGGGGGCGGCGGTCTGGACGAGCAGTACTTC. Encoded protein: CASSLDGGGGLDEQYF.

This chain uses TRBV20-1 with TRBJ2-7; maybe TRBD1 (5 bases). The germline V and J ends were trimmed by 3 bases and 0 bases, with 18 bases remaining between them. The CDR3 contains 16 residues. Looked up from germline, CDR1 is DFQATT and CDR2 is SNEGSKA (reference sequence). The CDR3 bases are TGCAGTGCTAGTTCATCGAGAACAGGCATCTCCTACGAGCAGTACTTC. This gives the protein CSASSSRTGISYEQYF.

The chain combines TRBV7-2 with TRBJ1-1; 7 bases agree with TRBD1. The germline CDR1 and CDR2 sequences are SGHTA and FQGNSA. With V trimmed by 2 bases and J by 4 bases, 7 bases remained unmatched. The CDR3 is 15 amino acids. CDR3 nucleotides: TGTGCCAGCAGCTTAAGGGCAGGGGGTCGCACTGAAGCTTTCTTT. It specifies CASSLRAGGRTEAFF. Drawing the rest from reference TRBV7-2 and TRBJ1-1, the complete variable domain is GAGVSQSPSNKVTEKGKDVELRCDPISGHTALYWYRQSLGQGLEFLIYFQGNSAPDKSGLPSDRFSAERTGGSVSTLTIQRTQQEDSAVYLCASSLRAGGRTEAFFGQGTRLTVV.

This clone has only one observation. This rearrangement joins TRBV30 to TRBJ2-1; TRBD2 might be the D (5 bases). Trimming stripped 3 bases from V and 0 bases from J, with 15 bases between. Germline V gene sequence: CDR1 GTSNPN, CDR2 SVGIG (reference sequence). The CDR3 is made up of 16 amino acids. This CDR3 is CAWSDPREYSYNEQFF. The CDR3 DNA follows: TGTGCCTGGAGCGACCCTAGGGAGTACTCCTACAATGAGCAGTTCTTC.

The V call is TRBV30, the J call TRBJ2-7; D remains ambiguous. The CDR3 is 12 residues long. V was cut by 5 bases and J by 0 bases, with 8 bases left in between. Germline CDR1 reads GTSNPN; CDR2 reads SVGIG (reference sequence). CDR3 in amino acids: CAWATVSYEQYF. For the CDR3, the DNA is TGTGCCTGGGCGACTGTCTCCTACGAGCAGTACTTC.

This clone was detected only a few times. The V and J genes are TRBV18 and TRBJ1-2; weak D call: TRBD1 (6 bases). The germline V gene encodes CDR1 KGHSH and CDR2 LQKENI. The germline V and J ends were trimmed by 3 bases and 6 bases, with 17 bases remaining between them. The CDR3 spans 15 residues. CDR3 DNA: TGTGCCAGCTCACCTATTACAGGGAACAGTAATGGCTACACCTTC. As protein: CASSPITGNSNGYTF.

V and J are TRBV5-3 and TRBJ1-2; 7 nucleotides match TRBD1. TRBV5-3 belongs to the ORF category, with a function that is uncertain. Trimming took 2 bases from V and 4 from J; bases not matched to a gene: 5. The CDR3 spans 14 residues. For the CDR3, the DNA is TGTGCCAGAAGCTTTTTTCGGACAGGCTATGGCTACACCTTC. This gives the protein CARSFFRTGYGYTF.

The V and J genes are TRBV7-2 and TRBJ2-4; D may be TRBD2 (6 bases). Trimming cost V 4 bases and J 7 bases, with 14 bases left between them. There are 14 residues in the CDR3. CDR1 and CDR2 (germline): SGHTA, FQGNSA. As DNA, the CDR3 is TGTGCCAGCAGCTCCGAGAGTGGGAGGAACATTCAGTACTTC. This encodes CASSSESGRNIQYF.

CDR3 loop: CAISQGAGELFF. The CDR3, as DNA: TGTGCCATCAGTCAGGGCGCCGGGGAGCTGTTTTTT. The chain links TRBV10-3 to TRBJ2-2; D perhaps matches TRBD1 (5 bases). The CDR3 covers 12 residues. The germline gives CDR1 ENHRY, CDR2 SYGVKD. V gave up 5 bases and J gave up 6 bases, with 7 bases separating them.

The V and J genes are TRBV28 and TRBJ1-2; TRBD1 matches at 11 bases. Germline trimming cut 7 bases from V and 8 bases from J; bases unmatched to any gene: 15. The CDR3 is 16 residues long. The V gene's germline CDR1 is MDHEN and CDR2 SYDVKM. CDR3 coding DNA: TGTGCCAGCAAATCGGCGGGGACAGGGGGGGGCTTCGGCTACACCTTC. Translation: CASKSAGTGGGFGYTF.

The rearrangement links TRBV14 to TRBJ2-4; 8 bases align to TRBD2. This CDR3 has 18 amino acids. J was trimmed by 0 bases and V by 3 bases; bases with no gene match: 10. Germline CDR1 SGHDN, CDR2 FVKESK. CDR3 residues: CASSHSGLALLAKNIQYF. The CDR3 DNA follows: TGTGCCAGCAGCCACAGCGGACTAGCCTTACTAGCCAAAAACATTCAGTACTTC.

The rearrangement links TRBV2 to TRBJ2-7; TRBD1 matches 11 bases. CDR3 length: 14 residues. V lost 9 bases, J lost 3 bases, and 7 bases stayed unmatched. In germline, CDR1 is SNHLY, CDR2 FYNNEI. The CDR3 spells CASVGDRGDYEQYF. DNA of the CDR3: TGTGCCAGTGTGGGGGACAGGGGGGACTACGAGCAGTACTTC.

This clone was detected a few times. The rearrangement uses TRBV4-3 and TRBJ2-3; the D gene is possibly TRBD2 (6 bases). V lost 0 bases and J 6 bases, leaving 7 bases between the germline ends. In germline, CDR1 is LGHNA, CDR2 YSLEER. The CDR3 loop spans 13 amino acids. The CDR3 coding sequence is TGCGCCAGCAGCCAAGAGCTAGCGGATACGCAGTATTTT. Translation gives CASSQELADTQYF.

The chain is built from TRBV7-9 and TRBJ1-4; D may be TRBD1 (6 bases). The CDR3 length is 16 residues. V gave up 1 base and J gave up 3 bases, with 12 bases separating them. CDR1 SEHNR and CDR2 FQNEAQ come from the germline V gene (reference sequence). CDR3 amino acids: CASSLDGGASNEKLFF. Here the CDR3 DNA reads TGTGCCAGCAGCTTAGATGGGGGGGCCTCTAATGAAAAACTGTTTTTT.

The rearrangement joins TRBV7-3 to TRBJ1-1; 9 bases align to TRBD1. The CDR3 runs 14 residues. CDR1 SGHTA and CDR2 FQGTGA come from the germline V gene. V dropped 5 bases and J dropped 8; count of bases not matched to a gene: 9. CDR3 in amino acids: CASSISGQGREAFF. CDR3 coding DNA: TGTGCCAGCAGCATCTCAGGACAGGGGCGAGAAGCTTTCTTT.

This clone was recorded once. This chain uses TRBV5-4 with TRBJ1-3; D not resolved. There are 13 residues in the CDR3. Trimming removed 0 bases at V and 4 bases at J, with 5 bases between. The V gene's germline CDR1 is SGHNT and CDR2 YYREEE (reference sequence). This chain's CDR3 is CASSLVEGNTIYF. The CDR3 bases are TGTGCCAGCAGCTTGGTTGAGGGAAACACCATATATTTT.

V and J are TRBV28 and TRBJ2-7; TRBD2 agrees at 8 bases. The CDR3 runs to 14 residues. Germline assignment: CDR1 MDHEN and CDR2 SYDVKM. With 7 bases clipped from V and 5 bases from J, the junction kept 10 bases outside the gene matches. The CDR3 region is CASIKDGRAHEQYF. The DNA of the CDR3 is TGTGCCAGCATAAAGGACGGGAGGGCCCACGAGCAGTACTTC.

The chain carries TRBV7-2 and TRBJ1-3; the D is unclear. V lost 6 bases to trimming and J lost 2 bases, with 14 bases between them. Germline CDR1 and CDR2: SGHTA and FQGNSA. The CDR3 length is 15 residues. CDR3 sequence reads: CASSLRGGAGNTIYF. CDR3 nucleotide sequence: TGTGCCAGCAGTCTCCGAGGAGGAGCTGGAAACACCATATATTTT.

The chain recombines TRBV9 with TRBJ1-1; D is possibly TRBD1 (6 bases). This CDR3 region has 14 residues. With 4 bases removed from V and 3 bases from J, the gap between germline ends came to 13 bases. The germline V gene has CDR1 SGDLS and CDR2 YYNGEE. Here the CDR3 DNA reads TGTGCCAGCAGCCGGACAGTAACTCACACTGAAGCTTTCTTT. It specifies CASSRTVTHTEAFF.

The chain carries TRBV30 and TRBJ2-7, with D uncertain. Germline CDR1 is GTSNPN and CDR2 is SVGIG (reference sequence). The CDR3 is made up of 14 amino acids. V lost 3 bases and J lost 0, with 12 bases in between. The DNA of the CDR3 is TGTGCCTGGAGCTCAAGTCGGAGCTCCTACGAGCAGTACTTC. This sequence encodes CAWSSSRSSYEQYF.